This T cell receptor (beta chain) is drawn from a study of T cell responses to AZD1222 COVID-19 vaccine. The method was immunoSEQ multiplex PCR; TCRdb's version includes in-frame clones alone and lacks a portion of them. Of 180,000 or so clones listed, 75% to 90% were seen once; the top ten hold about 4.1%. Germline V gene sequence: CDR1 SGDLS, CDR2 YYNGEE. The CDR3 is 16 amino acids. V shed 3 bases and J 0 bases; nucleotides not matched to a gene: 3. The chain links TRBV9 to TRBJ2-1, with 10 bases matching TRBD1. The sequenced sample was peripheral blood, obtained 28 days after the second dose of the MenACWY control vaccine. This TCR came from an adult who received the MenACWY meningococcal vaccine as a control. The chain's CDR3 is CASSAWDRGSYNEQFF. CDR3 bases: TGTGCCAGCAGCGCTTGGGACAGGGGCTCCTACAATGAGCAGTTCTTC.